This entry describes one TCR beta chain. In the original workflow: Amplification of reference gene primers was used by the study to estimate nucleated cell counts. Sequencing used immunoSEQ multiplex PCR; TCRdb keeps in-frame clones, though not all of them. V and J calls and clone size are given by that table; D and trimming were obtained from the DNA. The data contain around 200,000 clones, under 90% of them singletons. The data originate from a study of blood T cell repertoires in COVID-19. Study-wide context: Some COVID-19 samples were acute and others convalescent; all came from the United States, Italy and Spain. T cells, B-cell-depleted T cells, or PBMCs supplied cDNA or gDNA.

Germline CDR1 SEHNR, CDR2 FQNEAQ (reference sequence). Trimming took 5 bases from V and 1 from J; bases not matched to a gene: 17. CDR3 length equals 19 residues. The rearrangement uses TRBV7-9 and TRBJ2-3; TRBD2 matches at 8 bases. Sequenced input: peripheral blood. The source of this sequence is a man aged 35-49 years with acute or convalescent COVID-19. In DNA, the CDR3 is TGTGCCAGCAGCACCTCGCTGGCGGGGAGGGGACTAGGCACAGATACGCAGTATTTT. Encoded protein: CASSTSLAGRGLGTDTQYF. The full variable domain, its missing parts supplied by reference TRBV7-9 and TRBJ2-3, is DTGVSQNPRHKITKRGQNVTFRCDPISEHNRLYWYRQTLGQGPEFLTYFQNEAQLEKSRLLSDRFSAERPKGSFSTLEIQRTEQGDSAMYLCASSTSLAGRGLGTDTQYFGPGTRLTVL.